This T cell receptor beta chain was identified in a study of blood T cells in healthy people across ages. The people who gave samples were healthy Caucasians from Russia, aged roughly 6 to 90. For the second PCR, which ran for roughly 6 to 11 cycles, a sample-barcoded 5' primer and a J-beta primer mix were used. Every sample produced at least 2.5 million CDR3-containing paired-end reads. TCRdb reprocessed the 5' RACE reads with MiXCR, giving one entry per CDR3 protein. The top ten clones hold 6.5% to 10% of a sample with some 1.4 million distinct CDR3 sequences, approximately 42% of them seen once. Per the germline V gene, CDR1 is SGHRS and CDR2 is YFSETQ. The CDR3 has 11 residues.

This clonotype was obtained from a woman under 30 in good health. Source material: blood. This sequence joins TRBV5-1 and TRBJ2-1, with unresolved D. The tail of the sequence fits TRBJ2-7 better, so the J call may be wrong. The CDR3 DNA sequence: TGCGCCAGCAGCTTCCTTTTGGAGCAGTACTTC. Residues: CASSFLLEQYF.